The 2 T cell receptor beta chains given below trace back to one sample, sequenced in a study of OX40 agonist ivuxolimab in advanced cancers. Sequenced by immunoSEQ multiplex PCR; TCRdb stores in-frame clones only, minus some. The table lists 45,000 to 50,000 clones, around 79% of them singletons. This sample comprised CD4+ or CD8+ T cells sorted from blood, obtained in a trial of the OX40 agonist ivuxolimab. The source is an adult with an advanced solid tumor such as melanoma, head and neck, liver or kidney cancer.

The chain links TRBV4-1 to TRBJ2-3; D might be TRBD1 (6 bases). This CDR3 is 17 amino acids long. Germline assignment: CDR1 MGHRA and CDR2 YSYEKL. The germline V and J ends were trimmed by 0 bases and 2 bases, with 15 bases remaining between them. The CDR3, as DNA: TGCGCCAGCAGCCAAGATATGAGGGGGAGAATCACAGATACGCAGTATTTT. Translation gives CASSQDMRGRITDTQYF.

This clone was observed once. CDR3 sequence (DNA): TGTGCCAGCAGCCCTAGCTCCACTGTCGGGCTAGAGAATGAGCAGTTCTTC. Translating it yields CASSPSSTVGLENEQFF. This chain connects TRBV7-9 to TRBJ2-1, with D perhaps TRBD2 (5 bases). In germline, CDR1 is SEHNR, CDR2 FQNEAQ (reference sequence). The CDR3 has 17 amino acids. V shed 5 bases and J shed 7 bases, with 24 bases lying between them.